Listed below are T cell receptor beta chains from one sample, sequenced in a study of blood T cell repertoires in COVID-19. Sequenced by immunoSEQ multiplex PCR; TCRdb stores in-frame clones only, minus some. The sample lists 190,000 or so clones, about 93% occurring once. Material for sequencing was peripheral blood. These receptors originate from a man under 40 with COVID-19, enrolled during active disease. The CDR3 runs from the conserved cysteine through the conserved F or W. A D gene is named only where the DNA matches it firmly.

d_call: NA
v_call: TRBV25-1
cdr3_aa: CASSDRGSPLHF

d_call: TRBD2
v_call: TRBV5-1
cdr3_aa: CASSLVSGGWYNEQFF

d_call: NA
v_call: TRBV5-4
cdr3_aa: CASSYKGSGANVLTF

d_call: NA
v_call: TRBV30
cdr3_aa: CAWSPRDFLNTEAFF

d_call: TRBD1
v_call: TRBV5-1
cdr3_aa: CASRTGEGQPQHF

d_call: NA
v_call: TRBV15
cdr3_aa: CATSRATGTEQPQHF

d_call: NA
v_call: TRBV6-5
cdr3_aa: CASSYSSGIGTEAFF

d_call: NA
v_call: TRBV7-2
cdr3_aa: CASSLVRQYNSPLHF

d_call: NA
v_call: TRBV19
cdr3_aa: CASSFSTGSRGQPQHF

d_call: NA
v_call: TRBV19
cdr3_aa: CASSIPGYNEQFF

d_call: NA
v_call: TRBV9
cdr3_aa: CASSIRLVNSPLHF

d_call: NA
v_call: TRBV3-1/TRBV3-2
cdr3_aa: CASSQDWAGNNSPLHF

d_call: NA
v_call: TRBV19
cdr3_aa: CASSPRTSANTGELFF

d_call: TRBD1
v_call: TRBV2
cdr3_aa: CASSEQGDEKLFF

d_call: TRBD1
v_call: TRBV18
cdr3_aa: CASSPLSSGGTPGANVLTF

d_call: NA
v_call: TRBV4-2
cdr3_aa: CASSSGGGVAGNTIYF

d_call: NA
v_call: TRBV19
cdr3_aa: CASSIAGGRNQPQHF

d_call: NA
v_call: TRBV19
cdr3_aa: CATSLLGSNQPQHF

d_call: TRBD2
v_call: TRBV9
cdr3_aa: CASSGASGGAEQYF

d_call: NA
v_call: TRBV3-1/TRBV3-2
cdr3_aa: CASTRGGLGTEAFF

d_call: NA
v_call: TRBV6-6
cdr3_aa: CASSRTDDYEQYF

d_call: NA
v_call: TRBV3-1/TRBV3-2
cdr3_aa: CASSLQGGMGNEQFF

d_call: NA
v_call: TRBV30
cdr3_aa: CAWSPGLLADGYTF

d_call: TRBD1
v_call: TRBV6-5
cdr3_aa: CASSYHQTGYGYTF